This T cell receptor beta chain came from a study of T cells in Graves' hyperthyroidism and ophthalmopathy. This clonotype was counted only a few times. The antigen is not known. Findings and limits, study-wide: The model made its ophthalmopathy prediction, and onset followed a median approximately 6.5 months later. In the blood, most expanded thyroid clonotypes above 0.001 appeared as well. Ophthalmopathy and stable hyperthyroidism were told apart by a 13 V-J model.

Amplification of TCR beta CDR3 regions used RNA as the template. TCR CDR3 regions were first amplified by RT-PCR with HTBI primers. Using its own MiXCR run on the multiplex PCR reads, TCRdb lists one record per CDR3 protein. The table records approximately 600,000 distinct CDR3 sequences, less than 25% of them present only once. V was shortened by 8 bases and J by 3 bases, with 11 bases between the two germline ends. Germline V gene lookup returns CDR1 MNHNS and CDR2 SASEGT. This CDR3 region has 12 residues. The clonotype was recovered from a man under 40 with Graves' ophthalmopathy. The chain recombines TRBV6-1 with TRBJ2-7; D might be TRBD2 (6 bases). The sequenced material came from blood. CDR3 region: CASRVADYEQYF. CDR3 sequence (DNA): TGTGCCAGCCGCGTAGCGGACTACGAGCAGTACTTC.